This is a list of T cell receptor beta chains from one sample in a study of radiotherapy plus CTLA-4 blockade in lung cancer. The repertoire was sequenced with immunoSEQ multiplex PCR; TCRdb's copy has only in-frame clones and lacks some. The sample holds about 66,000 clones, around 81% seen once. The sequences come from peripheral blood, collected from a patient treated with radiotherapy plus ipilimumab. The source of these receptors is a human donor with non-small cell lung cancer who had a partial response to radiotherapy plus ipilimumab. CDR3s include the opening cysteine and the closing phenylalanine or tryptophan. D genes are given only for firm matches. Only some rows state a clone size, as once, few, many or a class for expanded clones.

TRBJ2-3,TRBV18,.,TRBD2,TGTGCCAGCTCGTCCCTAGCGGCTAGCACAGATACGCAGTATTTT,CASSSLAASTDTQYF
TRBJ1-2,TRBV27,.,TRBD1,TGTGCCAGCAGTCCTTACCGGGACAGGGTGGGCTACACCTTC,CASSPYRDRVGYTF
TRBJ2-3,TRBV5-4,.,TRBD2,TGTGCCAGCAGCGTAGTAGCGGGAGGGCCGGGAGATACGCAGTATTTT,CASSVVAGGPGDTQYF
TRBJ2-3,TRBV19,.,TRBD2,TGTGCCAGTACCTCGACTAGCGGGAGGCCGGCCCACACAGATACGCAGTATTTT,CASTSTSGRPAHTDTQYF
TRBJ2-2,TRBV18,.,.,TGTGCCAGTTCCGGGACAACGAACACCGGGGAGCTGTTTTTT,CASSGTTNTGELFF
TRBJ2-1,TRBV7-9,.,.,TGTGCCAGCAGCGGAAGAGGTCTCCGGGAAGGTGAGCAGTTCTTC,CASSGRGLREGEQFF
TRBJ1-2,TRBV2,.,.,TGTGCCAGCAGTGACGGTTTCGATGGCTACACCTTC,CASSDGFDGYTF
TRBJ1-5,TRBV19,.,.,TGTGCCAGTAGTATCATCAGGGGCAATCAGCCCCAGCATTTT,CASSIIRGNQPQHF
TRBJ1-3,TRBV10-3,once,.,TGTGCCATCAGTGACATGGGAGGTGGAAACACCATATATTTT,CAISDMGGGNTIYF
TRBJ1-1,TRBV7-6,.,TRBD1,TGTGCCAGCAGCCAGAGACAGGGAAGGACTGAAGCTTTCTTT,CASSQRQGRTEAFF
TRBJ2-2,TRBV11-2,.,.,TGTGCCAGCAGCTCCCGGTCAGGGGGGACCGGGGAGCTGTTTTTT,CASSSRSGGTGELFF
TRBJ1-2,TRBV18,once,.,TGTGCCAGCTCACCACTGGCGGACAAGATCCCATCTTTGGCTAACTATGGCTACACCTTC,CASSPLADKIPSLANYGYTF
TRBJ2-4,TRBV6-5,.,TRBD1,TGTGCCAGCAGCCCCGGGACAGGGAACATTCAGTACTTC,CASSPGTGNIQYF
TRBJ2-7,TRBV19,.,TRBD2,TGTGCCAGTAGTATAGCGGGAGGCCCCCTTGGGGAGCAGTACTTC,CASSIAGGPLGEQYF
TRBJ2-1,TRBV15,.,TRBD2,TGTGCCACCAGTGATCCCGGGAGGTCCTACAATGAGCAGTTCTTC,CATSDPGRSYNEQFF
TRBJ2-1,TRBV10-1,.,.,TGCGCCAGCAGCGCGGTACCAAACAATGAGCAGTTCTTC,CASSAVPNNEQFF
TRBJ2-7,TRBV27,few,.,TGTGCCAGCAGTTTGCGCGGAACCTACGAGCAGTACTTC,CASSLRGTYEQYF
TRBJ1-1,TRBV19,once,.,TGTGCCAGTAGTATACGGGCTGAAGCTTTCTTT,CASSIRAEAFF
TRBJ2-2,TRBV7-2,.,.,TGTGCCAGCAGTCTAAAATTGGCCGGGGAGCTGTTTTTT,CASSLKLAGELFF
TRBJ2-5,TRBV19,.,.,TGTGCCAGTAGTATAGATTTAGGGGGACAACCTGAAGAGACCCAGTACTTC,CASSIDLGGQPEETQYF
TRBJ2-7,TRBV18,.,.,TGTGCCAGCTCACCACGGAGAGGGAGGAGCTCCTACGAGCAGTACTTC,CASSPRRGRSSYEQYF
TRBJ2-7,TRBV19,.,TRBD1,TGTGCCAGTAGTATAGATGCACAGGGGCCCTACGAGCAGTACTTC,CASSIDAQGPYEQYF
TRBJ2-4,TRBV5-1,.,TRBD2,TGCGCCAGCAGCTCCGGGACTAGCGGGAGGGCCGGGACCAAAAACATTCAGTACTTC,CASSSGTSGRAGTKNIQYF
TRBJ1-5,TRBV19,.,.,TGTGCCAGTAGTATGAGACAGAGCAATCAGCCCCAGCATTTT,CASSMRQSNQPQHF
TRBJ1-3,TRBV7-9,.,TRBD1,TGTGCCAGCAGCAGGGGACAGGGCAGAAACACCATATATTTT,CASSRGQGRNTIYF
TRBJ2-2,TRBV2,.,TRBD1,TGTGCCAGCGGACAGGGTCCTAACACCGGGGAGCTGTTTTTT,CASGQGPNTGELFF
TRBJ2-1,TRBV30,.,.,TGTGCCTGGAGTGTAATAAATGAGCAGTTCTTC,CAWSVINEQFF
TRBJ2-7,TRBV6-5,.,.,TGTGCCAGCAAAACAGGCCCCTCCTACGAGCAGTACTTC,CASKTGPSYEQYF
TRBJ2-7,TRBV9,.,.,TGTGCCAGCAGCCTCTTCCGGGAGCAGTTCTACGAGCAGTACTTC,CASSLFREQFYEQYF
TRBJ2-7,TRBV7-9,few,.,TGTGCCAGCAGCCCCGGGGACGGAGGGTACTACGAGCAGTACTTC,CASSPGDGGYYEQYF
TRBJ1-4,TRBV28,.,.,TGTGCCAGCAGTTTACCCGGGGTGGAAAAACTGTTTTTT,CASSLPGVEKLFF
TRBJ2-2,TRBV9,.,TRBD1,TGTGCCAGCAGCCCCCAGGGGACAGGGTACACCGGGGAGCTGTTTTTT,CASSPQGTGYTGELFF
TRBJ2-1,TRBV5-1,.,TRBD1,TGCGCCAGCAGCCGGGACAGGGAGGGTAACAATGAGCAGTTCTTC,CASSRDREGNNEQFF
TRBJ2-6,TRBV6-6,.,.,TGTGCCAGCAGTTACCGGCGGCTCTCTGGGGCCAACGTCCTGACTTTC,CASSYRRLSGANVLTF
TRBJ1-4,TRBV5-4,few,.,TGTGCCAGCAGCGTAGACGCGGGAAAACTGTTTTTT,CASSVDAGKLFF
TRBJ2-2,TRBV7-8,few,TRBD2,TGTGCCAGCAGCTATACTAGCGGGAACACCGGGGAGCTGTTTTTT,CASSYTSGNTGELFF
TRBJ1-1,TRBV7-3,.,.,TGTGCCAGCAGCTTATTTCAGGGTTACACTGAAGCTTTCTTT,CASSLFQGYTEAFF
TRBJ2-2,TRBV29-1,.,.,TGCAGCGTCAAGAACCAGGGGCTCACCGGGGAGCTGTTTTTT,CSVKNQGLTGELFF
TRBJ2-2,TRBV18,.,.,TGTGCCAGCTCACCGGTACGGGAAGCCGGGGAGCTGTTTTTT,CASSPVREAGELFF
TRBJ2-1,TRBV5-4,.,.,TGTGCCAGCAGCCTTGGGGGGAGCATGAGCTCCTACAATGAGCAGTTCTTC,CASSLGGSMSSYNEQFF
TRBJ1-3,TRBV18,.,TRBD1,TGTGCCAGCTCACCGCAGGGGGCTTCTGGAAACACCATATATTTT,CASSPQGASGNTIYF
TRBJ1-1,TRBV18,.,.,TGTGCCAGCTCACCACCGGAGCAGGGCCAGTTGAACACTGAAGCTTTCTTT,CASSPPEQGQLNTEAFF
TRBJ1-2,TRBV19,.,.,TGTGCCAGTAGTAATACAGACTATGGCTACACCTTC,CASSNTDYGYTF
TRBJ1-1,TRBV19,.,.,TGTGCCAGTAGGCAGGGGAGCGCTGAAGCTTTCTTT,CASRQGSAEAFF
TRBJ2-1,TRBV5-6,.,.,TGTGCCAGCAGTAGTCTGGACAGCAGCTACAATGAGCAGTTCTTC,CASSSLDSSYNEQFF
TRBJ2-5,TRBV18,.,TRBD2,TGTGCCAGCTCACCATTAGCGGGAGGGCCCCAGGAGACCCAGTACTTC,CASSPLAGGPQETQYF
TRBJ1-2,TRBV5-6,few,.,TGTGCCAGCACCCTGTGGGGGGGCGGCTACACCTTC,CASTLWGGGYTF
TRBJ2-5,TRBV1,.,.,TGCACCAGCAGCCGCCCTCGGGGGCCTAGCGGGAGGATGGAAGAGACCCAGTACTTC,CTSSRPRGPSGRMEETQYF
TRBJ2-7,TRBV7-9,.,.,TGTGCCAGCATAGGTGACGGGGGATTAGGAGGCTACGAGCAGTACTTC,CASIGDGGLGGYEQYF
TRBJ1-6,TRBV5-1,.,TRBD1,TGCGCCAGCAGCACCATTGACAGGGAAAGGAATTCACCCCTCCACTTT,CASSTIDRERNSPLHF
TRBJ1-3,TRBV28,.,TRBD1,TGTGCCAGCAGTTCCCCGACAGGGCACTCTGGAAACACCATATATTTT,CASSSPTGHSGNTIYF
TRBJ2-7,TRBV7-2,.,TRBD2,TGTGCCAGCAGCTTAGAAGGGTGGGAGGGCGAGCAGTACTTC,CASSLEGWEGEQYF
TRBJ2-7,TRBV7-9,.,TRBD2,TGTGCCAGCAGCCCCCCTAGCGGGAGCTTGTACGAGCAGTACTTC,CASSPPSGSLYEQYF
TRBJ2-4,TRBV28,.,.,TGTGCCAGCAGTTTAGTCGGGGGCGGGGGCAAAAACATTCAGTACTTC,CASSLVGGGGKNIQYF
TRBJ2-7,TRBV30,.,TRBD2,TGTGCCTGGAGTCGAGGGACTAGCGGGAGTCGGGAGCAGTACTTC,CAWSRGTSGSREQYF
TRBJ2-7,TRBV28,.,TRBD1,TGTGCCAGCAGTCGGACAGGGGGAAGCGAGCAGTACTTC,CASSRTGGSEQYF
TRBJ1-2,TRBV7-3,.,.,TGTGCCAGCAGCTTAGGTCAGGGGAGGGGTGGCTACACCTTC,CASSLGQGRGGYTF
TRBJ1-5,TRBV7-3,.,.,TGTGCCAGCAGCCCCTTCCCCCGATCAAGAGGTTATAGCAATCAGCCCCAGCATTTT,CASSPFPRSRGYSNQPQHF
TRBJ2-7,TRBV30,.,.,TGTGCCTGGAAGAGGGCTATGAACTACGAGCAGTACTTC,CAWKRAMNYEQYF
TRBJ2-5,TRBV28,.,TRBD1,TGTGCCAGCAGTTTTGGGGACAGAGAAGAGACCCAGTACTTC,CASSFGDREETQYF